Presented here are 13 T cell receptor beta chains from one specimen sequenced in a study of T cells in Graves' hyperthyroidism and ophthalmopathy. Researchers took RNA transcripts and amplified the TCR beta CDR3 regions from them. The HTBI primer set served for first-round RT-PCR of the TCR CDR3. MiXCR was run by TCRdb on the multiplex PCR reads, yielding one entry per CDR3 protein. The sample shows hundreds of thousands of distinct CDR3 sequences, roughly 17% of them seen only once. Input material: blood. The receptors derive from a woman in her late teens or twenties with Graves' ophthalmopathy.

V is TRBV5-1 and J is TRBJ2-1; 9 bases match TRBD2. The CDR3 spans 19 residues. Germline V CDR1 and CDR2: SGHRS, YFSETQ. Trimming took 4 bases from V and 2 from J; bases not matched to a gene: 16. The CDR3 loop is CASSALPATGLATYNEQFF. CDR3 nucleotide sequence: TGCGCCAGCAGCGCATTACCCGCCACGGGACTAGCTACCTACAATGAGCAGTTCTTC. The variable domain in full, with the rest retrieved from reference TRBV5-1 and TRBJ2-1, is KAGVTQTPRYLIKTRGQQVTLSCSPISGHRSVSWYQQTPGQGLQFLFEYFSETQRNKGNFPGRFSGRQFSNSRSEMNVSTLELGDSALYLCASSALPATGLATYNEQFFGPGTRLTVL.

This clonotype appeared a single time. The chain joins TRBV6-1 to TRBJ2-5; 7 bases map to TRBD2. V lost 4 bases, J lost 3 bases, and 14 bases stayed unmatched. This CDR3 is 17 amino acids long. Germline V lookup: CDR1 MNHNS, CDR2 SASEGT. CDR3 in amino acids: CASSGRAPGLIEETQYF. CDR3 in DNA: TGTGCCAGCAGTGGACGGGCCCCGGGACTAATTGAAGAGACCCAGTACTTC.

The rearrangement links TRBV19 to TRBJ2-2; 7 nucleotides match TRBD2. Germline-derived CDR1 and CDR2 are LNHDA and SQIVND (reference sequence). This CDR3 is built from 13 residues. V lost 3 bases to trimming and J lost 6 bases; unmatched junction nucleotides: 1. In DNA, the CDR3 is TGTGCCAGTAGTATGAGCGGGGCCGGGGAGCTGTTTTTT. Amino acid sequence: CASSMSGAGELFF.

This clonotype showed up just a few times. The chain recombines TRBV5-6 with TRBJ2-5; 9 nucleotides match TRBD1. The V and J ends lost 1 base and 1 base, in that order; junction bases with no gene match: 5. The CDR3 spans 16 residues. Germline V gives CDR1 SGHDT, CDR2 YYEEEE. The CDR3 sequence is CASSLFGTGTQETQYF. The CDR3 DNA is TGTGCCAGCAGCTTGTTTGGGACAGGGACCCAAGAGACCCAGTACTTC.

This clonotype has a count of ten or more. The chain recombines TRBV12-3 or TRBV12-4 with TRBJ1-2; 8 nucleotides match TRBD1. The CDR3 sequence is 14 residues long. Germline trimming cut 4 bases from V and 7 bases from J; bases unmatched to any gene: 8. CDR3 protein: CASSSQGELGGYTF. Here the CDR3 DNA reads TGTGCCAGCAGTTCACAGGGGGAATTAGGTGGCTACACCTTC.

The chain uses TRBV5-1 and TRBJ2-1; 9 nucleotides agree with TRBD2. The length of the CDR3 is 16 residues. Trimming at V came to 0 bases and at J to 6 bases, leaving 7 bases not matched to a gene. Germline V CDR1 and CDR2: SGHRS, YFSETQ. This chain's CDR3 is CASSLGLAAESNEQFF. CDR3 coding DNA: TGCGCCAGCAGCTTGGGACTAGCGGCCGAGAGCAATGAGCAGTTCTTC.

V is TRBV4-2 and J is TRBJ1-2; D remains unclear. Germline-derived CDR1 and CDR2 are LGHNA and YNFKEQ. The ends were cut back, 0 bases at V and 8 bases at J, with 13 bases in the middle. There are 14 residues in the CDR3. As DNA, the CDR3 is TGTGCCAGCAGCCAAGATATCCGTGCCACGGGCTACACCTTC. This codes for CASSQDIRATGYTF.

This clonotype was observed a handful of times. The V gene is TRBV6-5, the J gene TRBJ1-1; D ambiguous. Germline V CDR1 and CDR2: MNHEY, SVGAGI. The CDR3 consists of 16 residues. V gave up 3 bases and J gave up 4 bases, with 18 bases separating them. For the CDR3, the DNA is TGTGCCAGCAGTTATTCCTTGGTAGCTGAGGGCACTGAAGCTTTCTTT. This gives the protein CASSYSLVAEGTEAFF.

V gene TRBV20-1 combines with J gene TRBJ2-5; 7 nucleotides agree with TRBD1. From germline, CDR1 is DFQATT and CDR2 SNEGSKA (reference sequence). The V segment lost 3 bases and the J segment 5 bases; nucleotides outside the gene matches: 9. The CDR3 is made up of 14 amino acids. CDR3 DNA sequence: TGCAGTGCTAGTGAGGGGGCCGCCCAGGAGACCCAGTACTTC. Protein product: CSASEGAAQETQYF.

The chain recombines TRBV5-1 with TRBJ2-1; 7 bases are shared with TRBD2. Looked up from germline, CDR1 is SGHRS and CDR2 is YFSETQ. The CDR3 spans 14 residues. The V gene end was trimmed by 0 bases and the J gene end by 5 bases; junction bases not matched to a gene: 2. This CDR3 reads CASSLELANNEQFF. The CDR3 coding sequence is TGCGCCAGCAGCTTGGAACTAGCGAACAATGAGCAGTTCTTC.

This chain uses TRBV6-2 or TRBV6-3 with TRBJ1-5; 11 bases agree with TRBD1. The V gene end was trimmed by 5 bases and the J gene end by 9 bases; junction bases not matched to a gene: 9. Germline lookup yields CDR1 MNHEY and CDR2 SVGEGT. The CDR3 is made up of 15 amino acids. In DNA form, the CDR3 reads TGTGCCAGCAGTGTGTCCGGGACAGGGGGGAGGCCCCAGCATTTT. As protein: CASSVSGTGGRPQHF.

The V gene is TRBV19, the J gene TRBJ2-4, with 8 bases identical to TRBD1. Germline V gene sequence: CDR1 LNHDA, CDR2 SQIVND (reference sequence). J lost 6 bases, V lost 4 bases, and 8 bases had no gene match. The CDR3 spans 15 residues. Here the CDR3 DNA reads TGTGCCAGTAGTAACCCAGGGGGCGAAGTAAACATTCAGTACTTC. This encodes CASSNPGGEVNIQYF.

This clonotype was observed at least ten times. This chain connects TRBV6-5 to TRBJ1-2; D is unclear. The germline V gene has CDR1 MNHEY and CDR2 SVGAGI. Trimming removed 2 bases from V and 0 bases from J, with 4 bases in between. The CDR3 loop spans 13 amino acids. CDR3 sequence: CASSYATNYGYTF. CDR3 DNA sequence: TGTGCCAGCAGTTACGCGACTAACTATGGCTACACCTTC.